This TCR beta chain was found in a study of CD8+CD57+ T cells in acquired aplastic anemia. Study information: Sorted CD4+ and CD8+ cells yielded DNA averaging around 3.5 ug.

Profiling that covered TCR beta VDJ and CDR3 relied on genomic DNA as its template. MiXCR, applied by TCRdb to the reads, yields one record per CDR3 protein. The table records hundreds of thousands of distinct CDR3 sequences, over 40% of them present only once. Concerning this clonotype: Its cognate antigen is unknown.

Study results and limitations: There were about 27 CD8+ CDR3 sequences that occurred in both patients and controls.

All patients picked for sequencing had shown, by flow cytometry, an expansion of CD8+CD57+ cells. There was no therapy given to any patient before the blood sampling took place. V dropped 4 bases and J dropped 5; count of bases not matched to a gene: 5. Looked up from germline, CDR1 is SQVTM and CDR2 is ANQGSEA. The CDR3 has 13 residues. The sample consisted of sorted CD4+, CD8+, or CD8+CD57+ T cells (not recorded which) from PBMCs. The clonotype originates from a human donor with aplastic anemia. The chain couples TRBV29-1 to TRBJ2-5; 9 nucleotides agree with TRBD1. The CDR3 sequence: CSVVTGGFETQYF. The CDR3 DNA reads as TGCAGCGTTGTGACAGGGGGTTTTGAGACCCAGTACTTC.